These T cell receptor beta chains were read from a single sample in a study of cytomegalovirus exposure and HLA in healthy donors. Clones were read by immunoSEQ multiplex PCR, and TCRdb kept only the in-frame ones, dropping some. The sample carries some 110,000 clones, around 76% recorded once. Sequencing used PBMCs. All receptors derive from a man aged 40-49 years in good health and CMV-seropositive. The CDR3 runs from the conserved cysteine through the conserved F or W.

CDR3 protein: CASSLPPIEVGELFF
J gene: TRBJ2-2
V gene: TRBV28

CDR3 protein: CASTPRGGGETQYF
J gene: TRBJ2-5
V gene: TRBV28

CDR3 protein: CASSLDRNQETQYF
J gene: TRBJ2-5
V gene: TRBV28

CDR3 protein: CASRPGGNEKLFF
J gene: TRBJ1-4
V gene: TRBV6-6

CDR3 protein: CASSPTGGRGGNTIYF
J gene: TRBJ1-3
V gene: TRBV7-9

CDR3 protein: CASSLDLETQYF
J gene: TRBJ2-5
V gene: TRBV5-4

CDR3 protein: CASSEDEIYEQYF
J gene: TRBJ2-7
V gene: TRBV6-1

CDR3 protein: CAWSFPGLGGKNSQYF
J gene: TRBJ2-4
V gene: TRBV30

CDR3 protein: CAISESSYEQYF
J gene: TRBJ2-7
V gene: TRBV10-3

CDR3 protein: CASSQVRDRGRGYGYTF
J gene: TRBJ1-2
V gene: TRBV14

CDR3 protein: CASSVSLSGLGTDTQYF
J gene: TRBJ2-3
V gene: TRBV19

CDR3 protein: CASSLGGTRANYGYTF
J gene: TRBJ1-2
V gene: TRBV5-1